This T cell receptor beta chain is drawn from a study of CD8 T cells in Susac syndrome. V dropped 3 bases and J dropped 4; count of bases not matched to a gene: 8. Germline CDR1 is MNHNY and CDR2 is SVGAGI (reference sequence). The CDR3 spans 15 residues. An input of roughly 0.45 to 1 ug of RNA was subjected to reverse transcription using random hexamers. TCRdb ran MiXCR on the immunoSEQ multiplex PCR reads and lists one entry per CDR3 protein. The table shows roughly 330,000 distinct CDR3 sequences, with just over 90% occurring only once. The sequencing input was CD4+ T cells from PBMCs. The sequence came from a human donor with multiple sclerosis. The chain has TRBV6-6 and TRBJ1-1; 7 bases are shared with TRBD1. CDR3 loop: CASSYIRQGGTEAFF. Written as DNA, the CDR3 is TGTGCCAGCAGTTATATAAGACAGGGAGGCACTGAAGCTTTCTTT.